The present entry profiles one T cell receptor beta chain with its context. This specimen belongs to a study of blood T cell repertoires in COVID-19. Turning to the study itself: Sources were T cells, B-cell-depleted T cells, or PBMCs; the material itself was cDNA or gDNA.

The protocol was immunoSEQ multiplex PCR, while the TCRdb copy is restricted to in-frame clones and leaves out a portion. The sample includes about 130,000 clones, around 80% of them seen just once. Germline CDR1 and CDR2: SGHTA and FQGTGA. The junction had 10 bases not matched to a gene; V was cut back by 5 bases and J by 6 bases. The CDR3 consists of 15 residues. The genes are TRBV7-3 and TRBJ2-1, with 7 bases aligning to TRBD1. Source material: PBMCs or T cells enriched from blood (not recorded which). This TCR was sampled from a middle-aged man with acute COVID-19. DNA of the CDR3: TGTGCCAGCAGCCTGGCCCGACAGGGTTTCAATGAGCAGTTCTTC. Amino acids: CASSLARQGFNEQFF.